One and the same sample provided the 12 T cell receptor beta chains below, sequenced in a study of shared clonotypes between healthy human individuals. Profiling relied on immunoSEQ multiplex PCR, and the TCRdb table lists in-frame clones only, not all of them. The sample consists of roughly 1,100,000 clones, roughly 75% of them appearing once. Sequencing was done on a sample of memory CD4+ T cells sorted from blood. Indicated subset: CD45RA-negative fraction. All receptors come from a man between 18 and 29 years old in good health.

This sequence joins TRBV30 and TRBJ1-6, with 8 bases identical to TRBD1. CDR1 and CDR2 from the germline V gene are GTSNPN and SVGIG (reference sequence). This CDR3 has 13 amino acids. J lost 8 bases, V lost 4 bases, and 4 bases had no gene match. The CDR3 here is CAWTGGADSPLHF. CDR3 DNA: TGTGCCTGGACAGGGGGCGCGGATTCACCCCTCCACTTT.

The chain links TRBV7-2 to TRBJ2-1; D is uncertain. The CDR3 runs 12 residues. Germline V gene sequence: CDR1 SGHTA, CDR2 FQGNSA. V was clipped by 1 base and J by 9 bases, with 7 bases between them. The CDR3 reads CASSLGWAEQFF. The CDR3 DNA reads TGTGCCAGCAGCTTAGGATGGGCTGAGCAGTTCTTC.

The chain combines TRBV30 with TRBJ2-5; 8 nucleotides match TRBD1. The CDR3 contains 13 residues. Per the germline V gene, CDR1 is GTSNPN and CDR2 is SVGIG (reference sequence). After removal of 4 bases from V and 5 bases from J, the junction contained 6 bases not matched to a gene. The CDR3 protein is CAWTGGGWETQYF. CDR3 nucleotide sequence: TGTGCCTGGACAGGGGGCGGTTGGGAGACCCAGTACTTC.

The rearrangement links TRBV7-9 to TRBJ2-3, with 9 bases lining up with TRBD1. CDR3 length: 16 amino acids. V lost 4 bases, J lost 3 bases, and 8 bases stayed unmatched. From germline, CDR1 is SEHNR and CDR2 FQNEAQ (reference sequence). CDR3 region: CASSSPGQGMTDTQYF. The DNA of the CDR3 is TGTGCCAGCAGCTCTCCCGGACAGGGGATGACAGATACGCAGTATTTT.

The V gene is TRBV7-8, the J gene TRBJ2-1; 8 bases are shared with TRBD2. CDR1 and CDR2 (germline): SGHVS, FQNEAQ. The CDR3 is 14 amino acids. J was trimmed by 4 bases and V by 5 bases; bases with no gene match: 4. The CDR3 bases are TGTGCCAGCAGCCCCGGGACTAGTTACAATGAGCAGTTCTTC. The encoded protein is CASSPGTSYNEQFF.

The genes are TRBV10-3 and TRBJ2-7; D is uncertain. Germline loops: CDR1 ENHRY, CDR2 SYGVKD. The V gene lost 4 bases and the J gene lost 1 base, with 8 bases spanning the gap. This CDR3 region has 13 residues. The DNA of the CDR3 is TGTGCCATCAGTGGAGAAAATTCCTACGAGCAGTACTTC. Amino acids: CAISGENSYEQYF.

The chain carries TRBV6-6 and TRBJ1-2; 8 positions match TRBD1. In germline, CDR1 is MNHNY, CDR2 SVGAGI (reference sequence). Unmatched junction bases numbered 3, after V lost 0 bases and J lost 0 bases. This CDR3 comprises 16 residues. The CDR3 loop reads CASSYSTGAANYGYTF. CDR3 sequence (DNA): TGTGCCAGCAGTTACTCGACAGGGGCGGCTAACTATGGCTACACCTTC.

The chain employs TRBV27 and TRBJ2-3, with D tentatively TRBD1 or TRBD2 (5 bases each). In germline, CDR1 is MNHEY, CDR2 SMNVEV (reference sequence). V lost 4 bases, J lost 0 bases, and 11 bases lay in between. The CDR3 contains 15 residues. The CDR3 nucleotides are TGTGCCAGCAGTTATGAGGGGCGGAGCACAGATACGCAGTATTTT. Protein product: CASSYEGRSTDTQYF.

The chain uses TRBV15 and TRBJ2-2, with no clear D. Germline CDR1 reads LNHNV; CDR2 reads YYDKDF (reference sequence). There are 14 residues in the CDR3. Trimming cost V 5 bases and J 0 bases, with 7 bases left between them. The CDR3 loop is CATSRPANTGELFF. DNA for the CDR3: TGTGCCACCAGCCGGCCCGCGAACACCGGGGAGCTGTTTTTT.

This sequence joins TRBV18 and TRBJ2-5, with TRBD2 identical over 13 bases. Germline V lookup: CDR1 KGHSH, CDR2 LQKENI. V was pared by 4 bases and J by 5 bases, with 1 base of the junction left unmatched. This CDR3 has 14 amino acids. CDR3 bases: TGTGCCAGCTCACTGACTAGCGGGAGGGAGACCCAGTACTTC. Amino acids: CASSLTSGRETQYF.

The chain has TRBV10-3 and TRBJ2-5; possibly TRBD2 for D (5 bases). The CDR3 consists of 13 residues. Trimming shortened V by 11 bases and J by 1 base, and 14 bases separated the two germline ends. The V gene's germline CDR1 is ENHRY and CDR2 SYGVKD. In DNA form, the CDR3 reads TGTGCCGTAGGCGGGCAGCCCCAAGAGACCCAGTACTTC. Its translation: CAVGGQPQETQYF.

This clone was seen once. This chain connects TRBV5-1 to TRBJ2-7; 8 bases match TRBD1. After removal of 4 bases from V and 2 bases from J, the junction contained 5 bases not matched to a gene. Germline V gene sequence: CDR1 SGHRS, CDR2 YFSETQ. CDR3 length: 14 residues. The CDR3 coding sequence is TGCGCCAGCAGCCATGGACAGGGTCCCTACGAGCAGTACTTC. Protein sequence: CASSHGQGPYEQYF.